Presented here are 4 T cell receptor beta chains from one specimen sequenced in a study of T cell responses to AZD1222 COVID-19 vaccine. Here immunoSEQ multiplex PCR was the method, and the copy in TCRdb shows in-frame clones only, minus some. The sample shows under 200,000 clones, just over 90% of them seen only once. The sequences come from peripheral blood, collected on day 0 of AZD1222 vaccination. Receptors were obtained from an adult in good health.

V usage is TRBV2 and J usage is TRBJ1-1; D uncertain. In germline, CDR1 is SNHLY, CDR2 FYNNEI. The CDR3 runs 11 residues. Trimming removed 6 bases from V and 4 bases from J, with 6 bases in between. The CDR3 sequence: CASRDSTEAFF. The CDR3 nucleotides are TGTGCCAGCAGGGATAGCACTGAAGCTTTCTTT.

The rearrangement uses TRBV9 and TRBJ1-2, with 11 bases fitting TRBD1. This CDR3 region has 15 residues. The germline V gene has CDR1 SGDLS and CDR2 YYNGEE. The V segment lost 4 bases and the J segment 4 bases; nucleotides outside the gene matches: 6. The CDR3 DNA sequence: TGTGCCAGCAGCACGAGGACAGGGGGCGTCTATGGCTACACCTTC. Translated, it gives CASSTRTGGVYGYTF. The whole variable domain, filled in from reference TRBV9 and TRBJ1-2, reads DSGVTQTPKHLITATGQRVTLRCSPRSGDLSVYWYQQSLDQGLQFLIQYYNGEERAKGNILERFSAQQFPDLHSELNLSSLELGDSALYFCASSTRTGGVYGYTFGSGTRLTVV.

The V call is TRBV12-5, the J call TRBJ2-5; tentatively, D is TRBD1 or TRBD2 (5 bases each). The CDR3 runs 14 residues. Germline values: CDR1 LGHNT, CDR2 FRNRAP. V was trimmed by 4 bases and J by 5 bases, leaving 14 bases between them. CDR3: CASGSGLRGETQYF. The CDR3 DNA reads as TGTGCTAGTGGTTCCGGGTTACGGGGCGAGACCCAGTACTTC. Based on the CDR3 plus reference TRBV12-5 and TRBJ2-5, the full variable domain is DARVTQTPRHKVTEMGQEVTMRCQPILGHNTVFWYRQTMMQGLELLAYFRNRAPLDDSGMPKDRFSAEMPDATLATLKIQPSEPRDSAVYFCASGSGLRGETQYFGPGTRLLVL.

The rearrangement joins TRBV5-1 to TRBJ2-6, with TRBD1 identical over 10 bases. Unmatched junction bases numbered 4, after V lost 4 bases and J lost 0 bases. Germline V gene data show CDR1 as SGHRS and CDR2 as YFSETQ. This CDR3 contains 17 residues. This CDR3 is CASSLGQGYSGANVLTF. The CDR3 DNA follows: TGCGCCAGCAGCCTGGGACAGGGGTACTCTGGGGCCAACGTCCTGACTTTC.